Each of the 14 T cell receptor beta chains below was sequenced from the same sample in a study of blood T cell repertoires in COVID-19. TCRdb's table, derived via immunoSEQ multiplex PCR, lists solely in-frame clones and lacks some. The sample lists some 260,000 clones; 70% to 90% were seen once. The sequenced material came from peripheral blood. These receptors were collected from a man aged 18 to 30 with active or convalescent COVID-19.

This chain links TRBV4-1 with TRBJ1-3, with D perhaps TRBD1 (6 bases). The CDR3 covers 17 residues. Trimming removed 2 bases from V and 0 bases from J, with 14 bases in between. From germline, CDR1 is MGHRA and CDR2 YSYEKL. CDR3 sequence reads: CASSQTGTPLSGNTIYF. The CDR3 region has the DNA TGCGCCAGCAGCCAAACCGGGACACCTCTCTCTGGAAACACCATATATTTT.

V gene TRBV7-9 combines with J gene TRBJ2-3; maybe TRBD2 (5 bases). Per germline, CDR1 SEHNR and CDR2 FQNEAQ (reference sequence). Trimming stripped 5 bases from V and 2 bases from J, with 11 bases between. This CDR3 has 14 residues. The CDR3 DNA follows: TGTGCCAGCAGCCCTGGGAGCTACACAGATACGCAGTATTTT. Its translation is CASSPGSYTDTQYF.

The chain joins TRBV18 to TRBJ1-3; 7 nucleotides agree with TRBD1. The germline CDR1 and CDR2 sequences are KGHSH and LQKENI. The CDR3 spans 16 residues. J was trimmed by 2 bases and V by 0 bases; bases with no gene match: 4. The CDR3 bases are TGTGCCAGCTCACCACCGACAGGGTCCCCTGGAAACACCATATATTTT. Translation gives CASSPPTGSPGNTIYF.

The chain links TRBV5-4 to TRBJ2-1; TRBD2 aligns across 9 bases. The CDR3 has 16 residues. J was trimmed by 2 bases and V by 3 bases; bases with no gene match: 6. Per germline, CDR1 SGHNT and CDR2 YYREEE (reference sequence). The CDR3 coding sequence is TGTGCCAGCAGCTCCGGACTAGCGCATACCTACAATGAGCAGTTCTTC. Its protein is CASSSGLAHTYNEQFF.

The chain recombines TRBV2 with TRBJ2-2; no clear D. The CDR3 is made up of 13 amino acids. V was cut by 6 bases and J by 5 bases, with 10 bases left in between. Germline V CDR1 and CDR2: SNHLY, FYNNEI. The CDR3 sequence is CASRIDLTGELFF. The CDR3, as DNA: TGTGCCAGCAGGATAGATCTTACCGGGGAGCTGTTTTTT.

The chain uses TRBV27 and TRBJ2-4, with D tentatively TRBD1 (6 bases). Per germline, CDR1 MNHEY and CDR2 SMNVEV (reference sequence). CDR3 length equals 13 residues. With 5 bases removed from V and 7 bases from J, the gap between germline ends came to 12 bases. The CDR3 region is CASSVGAWNIQYF. In nucleotides, the CDR3 is TGTGCCAGCAGTGTGGGGGCCTGGAACATTCAGTACTTC.

The chain employs TRBV2 and TRBJ1-2, with 8 bases identical to TRBD1. Trimming at V came to 3 bases and at J to 5 bases, leaving 5 bases not matched to a gene. Germline CDR1 and CDR2: SNHLY and FYNNEI. The CDR3 has 14 amino acids. The CDR3 coding sequence is TGTGCCAGCAGTGAGTCGGGACAGGTTTATGGCTACACCTTC. It encodes CASSESGQVYGYTF.

This clone was detected only a few times. This chain uses TRBV5-1 with TRBJ1-5; D gene unclear. V lost 1 base and J lost 5, with 7 bases in between. The germline V gene encodes CDR1 SGHRS and CDR2 YFSETQ. The CDR3 runs to 13 residues. CDR3 coding DNA: TGCGCCAGCAGCTTGATCCCAGATCAGCCCCAGCATTTT. Its protein is CASSLIPDQPQHF. Variable domain in full (rest from reference TRBV5-1 and TRBJ1-5): KAGVTQTPRYLIKTRGQQVTLSCSPISGHRSVSWYQQTPGQGLQFLFEYFSETQRNKGNFPGRFSGRQFSNSRSEMNVSTLELGDSALYLCASSLIPDQPQHFGDGTRLSIL.

This chain links TRBV9 with TRBJ2-3, with D uncertain. The V gene lost 0 bases and the J gene lost 0 bases, with 11 bases spanning the gap. In germline, CDR1 is SGDLS, CDR2 YYNGEE. The CDR3 runs to 16 residues. CDR3 in amino acids: CASSVATATSTDTQYF. The CDR3, as DNA: TGTGCCAGCAGCGTAGCTACAGCCACTAGCACAGATACGCAGTATTTT. The full variable domain, completed using reference TRBV9 and TRBJ2-3, is DSGVTQTPKHLITATGQRVTLRCSPRSGDLSVYWYQQSLDQGLQFLIQYYNGEERAKGNILERFSAQQFPDLHSELNLSSLELGDSALYFCASSVATATSTDTQYFGPGTRLTVL.

CDR3 protein: CATLSTTEAFF. CDR3 nucleotide sequence: TGCGCCACCCTCAGTACCACTGAAGCTTTCTTT. The chain joins TRBV5-1 to TRBJ1-1; no clear D. This CDR3 contains 11 residues. Between the trimmed V and J ends, which lost 9 bases and 4 bases, there was a span of 10 bases. Germline CDR1 reads SGHRS; CDR2 reads YFSETQ. The variable domain in full, with the rest retrieved from reference TRBV5-1 and TRBJ1-1, is KAGVTQTPRYLIKTRGQQVTLSCSPISGHRSVSWYQQTPGQGLQFLFEYFSETQRNKGNFPGRFSGRQFSNSRSEMNVSTLELGDSALYLCATLSTTEAFFGQGTRLTVV.

The chain couples TRBV12-3 or TRBV12-4 to TRBJ2-5; D is uncertain. The CDR3 totals 13 residues. The V gene lost 5 bases and the J gene lost 5 bases, with 12 bases spanning the gap. CDR3 nucleotides: TGTGCCAGCAGTCCCCGGCTAGTCGAGACCCAGTACTTC. Translating gives CASSPRLVETQYF.

The chain is built from TRBV11-2 and TRBJ1-4, with D unresolved. The V end was cut by 3 bases, the J end by 12 bases, with 11 bases between. This CDR3 has 12 residues. From germline, CDR1 is SGHAT and CDR2 FQNNGV. The CDR3 protein is CASSFFSGELFF. The CDR3, as DNA: TGTGCCAGCAGCTTTTTTTCCGGAGAACTGTTTTTT.

In nucleotides, the CDR3 is TGTGCCAGCAGCCCGGTTCCCGGGGCTAATGAAAAACTGTTTTTT. As protein: CASSPVPGANEKLFF. This sequence joins TRBV7-9 and TRBJ1-4; no clear D gene. In germline, CDR1 is SEHNR, CDR2 FQNEAQ (reference sequence). V was cut by 5 bases and J by 3 bases, with 13 bases left in between. This CDR3 comprises 15 residues.

V gene TRBV7-3 combines with J gene TRBJ2-5; D possibly corresponds to TRBD2 (6 bases). Germline V lookup: CDR1 SGHTA, CDR2 FQGTGA. The CDR3 spans 15 residues. Trimming cost V 1 base and J 2 bases, with 11 bases left between them. Written as DNA, the CDR3 is TGTGCCAGCAGCTTAAAACTTGGAGGGCAAGAGACCCAGTACTTC. Protein: CASSLKLGGQETQYF.